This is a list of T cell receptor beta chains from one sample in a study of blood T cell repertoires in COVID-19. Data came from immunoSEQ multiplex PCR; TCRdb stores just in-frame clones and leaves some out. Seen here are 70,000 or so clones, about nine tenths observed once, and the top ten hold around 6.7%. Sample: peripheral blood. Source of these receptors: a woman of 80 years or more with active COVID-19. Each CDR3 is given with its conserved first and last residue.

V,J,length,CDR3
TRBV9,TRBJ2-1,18,CASSVEKSEFGPYNEQFF
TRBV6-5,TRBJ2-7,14,CASRPPGGGYEQYF
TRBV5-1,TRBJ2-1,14,CASSLLGVYNEQFF
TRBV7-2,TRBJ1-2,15,CASSPKGGANYGYTF
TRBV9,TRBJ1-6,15,CASSPRQGSGQPLHF
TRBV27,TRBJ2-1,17,CASSLPTGTSGRNEQFF
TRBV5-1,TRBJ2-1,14,CASSLLIQGNEQFF
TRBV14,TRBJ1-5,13,CASSQVGGGSQHF
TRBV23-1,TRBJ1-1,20,CASSQSTSLGHGWGDTEAFF
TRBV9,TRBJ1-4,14,CASSVDQVNEKLFF
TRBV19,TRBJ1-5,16,CASSTTRPGGYQPQHF
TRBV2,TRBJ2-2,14,CASSGRETSGELFF
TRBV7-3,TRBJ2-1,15,CASSWTSGIENEQFF
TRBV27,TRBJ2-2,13,CASSLILTGELFF
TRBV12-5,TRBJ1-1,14,CASALFAGAERAFF
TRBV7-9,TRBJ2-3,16,CASSSSGTSPSDTQYF
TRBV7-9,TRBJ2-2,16,CASSPRRFAGIGELFF
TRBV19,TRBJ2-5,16,CASSTAWTSGSETQYF
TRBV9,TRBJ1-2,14,CASSPGDRGLGYTF
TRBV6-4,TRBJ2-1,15,CASGDRSGSYNEQFF
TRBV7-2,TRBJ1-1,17,CASSSRQYGSMNTEAFF
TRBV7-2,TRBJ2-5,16,CASSLGLAGGQETQYF
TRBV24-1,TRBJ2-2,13,CATSASNTGELFF
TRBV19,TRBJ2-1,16,CASTPQDRGSYNEQFF
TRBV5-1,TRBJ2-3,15,CASSLEVAVADTQYF
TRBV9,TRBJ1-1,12,CASSSRFEDRSF
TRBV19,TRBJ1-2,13,CASSIAGGYGYTF
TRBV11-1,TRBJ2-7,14,CASSLHNKGYEQYF
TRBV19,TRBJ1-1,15,CASSIRGQGDTEAFF
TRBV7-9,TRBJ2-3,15,CASSLRREGRDTQYF
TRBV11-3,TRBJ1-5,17,CASSSIDRGPAWQPQHF
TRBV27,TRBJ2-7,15,CASSLLGNRGYEQYF
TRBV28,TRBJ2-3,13,CASSVTGSDTQYF
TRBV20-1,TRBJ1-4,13,CSASLATNEKLFF
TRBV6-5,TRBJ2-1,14,CASSRTTGYNEQFF
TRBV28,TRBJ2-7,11,CASSSLYEQYF
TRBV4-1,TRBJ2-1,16,CASSQEPGSSYNEQFF
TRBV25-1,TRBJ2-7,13,CASSSAGSDEQYF
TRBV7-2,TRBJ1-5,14,CASSFDRGRQPQHF
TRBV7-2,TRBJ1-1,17,CASSLGDSHHLAVEAFF
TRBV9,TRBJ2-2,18,CASSPEEGAPKNTGELFF
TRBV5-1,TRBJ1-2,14,CASSLAVSSYGYTF
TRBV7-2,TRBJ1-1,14,CASSSRGGSTEAFF
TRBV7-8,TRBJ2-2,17,CASSLVLAGRHTGELFF
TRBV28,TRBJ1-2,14,CASSLWSVIYGYTF
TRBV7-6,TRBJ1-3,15,CASSSAGGSGNTIYF
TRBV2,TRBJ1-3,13,CASAGTKGNTIYF
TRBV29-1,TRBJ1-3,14,CSVEGTASGNTIYF
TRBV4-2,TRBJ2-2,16,CASSQDSGLNAGELFF
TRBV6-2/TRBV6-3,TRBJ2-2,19,CASSPYPILAGGPTGELFF
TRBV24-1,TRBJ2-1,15,CATSEPGLANNEQFF
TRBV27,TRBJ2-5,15,CASSSLAGVLETQYF
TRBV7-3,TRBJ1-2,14,CASSLTPGPYGYTF
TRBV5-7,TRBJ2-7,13,CASSLQAGYEQYF
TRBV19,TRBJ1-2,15,CASTYPGTPMVGYTF
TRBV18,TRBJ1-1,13,CASSPGQDSVGCF
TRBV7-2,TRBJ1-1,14,CASSLVRGSTEAFF
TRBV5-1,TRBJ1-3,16,CASSWSDRGSGNTIYF
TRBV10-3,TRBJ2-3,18,CAISESTRRASGTDTQYF
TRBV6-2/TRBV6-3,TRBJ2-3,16,CASSYPNSFSTDTQYF